The T cell receptor (beta chain) under discussion was sequenced for a study of T cells after posttransplantation cyclophosphamide. Study observations and caveats: Recipient CMV seropositivity and CMV reactivation strongly tracked TRB clonality.

Busulfan-fludarabine conditioning, marrow transplant, and cyclophosphamide on days +3 and +4 were administered. This clone was seen a few times. Its specificity is unknown. Germline assignment: CDR1 MNHNY and CDR2 SVGAGI (reference sequence). The CDR3 spans 14 residues. The data were produced by immunoSEQ multiplex PCR, yet TCRdb's version contains in-frame clones alone and is incomplete. Altogether 4,500 to 6,500 clones were found in the sample, and no singletons occur. The clonotype originates from a female patient younger than 45 who received an allogeneic stem cell transplant from an unrelated donor, was CMV-positive, and had acute and chronic GVHD. Some T cells may trace back to the graft donor. The sequenced sample was PBMCs, obtained after allogeneic stem cell transplant with posttransplant cyclophosphamide. This chain uses TRBV6-6 with TRBJ2-5, with 14 bases matching TRBD2. The assigned J gene may be wrong: the sequence end matches TRBJ2-7 better. Written as DNA, the CDR3 is TGTGCCACCCGGACTAGCGGGAGGTTGTACGAGCAGTACTTC. Translating gives CATRTSGRLYEQYF.